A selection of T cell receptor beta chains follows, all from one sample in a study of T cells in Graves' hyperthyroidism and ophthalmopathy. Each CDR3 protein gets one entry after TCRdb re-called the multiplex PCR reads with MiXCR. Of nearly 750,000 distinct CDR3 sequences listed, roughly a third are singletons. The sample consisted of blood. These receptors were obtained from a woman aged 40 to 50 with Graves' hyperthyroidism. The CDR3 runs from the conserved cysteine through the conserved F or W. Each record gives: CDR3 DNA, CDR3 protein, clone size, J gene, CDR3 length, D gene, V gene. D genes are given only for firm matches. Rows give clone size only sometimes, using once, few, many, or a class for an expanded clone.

TGCAGTGCTAGGAGCGGGAGGTATAATGAGCAGTTCTTC | CSARSGRYNEQFF | NA | TRBJ2-1 | 13 | TRBD2 | TRBV20-1
TGTGCCAGCAGTTTATCACAGGGCAATGGCTACACCTTC | CASSLSQGNGYTF | many | TRBJ1-2 | 13 | NA | TRBV12-3/TRBV12-4
TGTGCCAGCACCAGGGCGAAGACAGGGACTATGGGCTACACCTTC | CASTRAKTGTMGYTF | many | TRBJ1-2 | 15 | TRBD1 | TRBV6-1
TGTGCCAGCAGCTCCATCGGACTAGCGGTACGCTACGAGCAGTACTTC | CASSSIGLAVRYEQYF | NA | TRBJ2-7 | 16 | TRBD2 | TRBV7-2
TGTGCCAGCAGCCCTTGGACAGGGCATCGGGTAGGGGAGCAGTACTTC | CASSPWTGHRVGEQYF | many | TRBJ2-7 | 16 | TRBD1 | TRBV14
TGTGCCAGCAGCCGAACCGGGGCGGGACAAGAGACCCAGTACTTC | CASSRTGAGQETQYF | NA | TRBJ2-5 | 15 | NA | TRBV7-2
TGCGCCAGCAGCTGGACCCCGCGACCGAGCCTGATCGGGGAATACACCATATATTTT | CASSWTPRPSLIGEYTIYF | NA | TRBJ1-3 | 19 | NA | TRBV5-1
TGCAGCGTTGACCTAGCGGGATCGCAAGAGACCCAGTACTTC | CSVDLAGSQETQYF | once | TRBJ2-5 | 14 | TRBD2 | TRBV29-1
TGTGCCAGCAGTGAGACCCAGTACTTC | CASSETQYF | few | TRBJ2-5 | 9 | NA | TRBV2
TGCAGTGCTTTCAGGGCTAACTATGGCTACACCTTC | CSAFRANYGYTF | many | TRBJ1-2 | 12 | NA | TRBV20-1
TGTGCCAGCAGTGAACCGGGACAGGGGGCGTATGAGCAGTACTTC | CASSEPGQGAYEQYF | NA | TRBJ2-7 | 15 | TRBD1 | TRBV28
TGTGCCACCAGCAGAGATGGAGGGGGTTTCTTGGGCTACACCTTC | CATSRDGGGFLGYTF | many | TRBJ1-2 | 15 | NA | TRBV15